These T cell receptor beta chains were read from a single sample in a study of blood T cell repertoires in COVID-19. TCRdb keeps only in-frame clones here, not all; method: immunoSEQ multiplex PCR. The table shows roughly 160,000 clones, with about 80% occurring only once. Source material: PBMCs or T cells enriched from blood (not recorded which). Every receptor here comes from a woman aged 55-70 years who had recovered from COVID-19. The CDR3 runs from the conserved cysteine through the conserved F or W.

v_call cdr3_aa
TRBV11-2 CASSYGQINTGELFF
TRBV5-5 CASSNRGAYEQYF
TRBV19 CASSIDGGLFSGEQFF
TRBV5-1 CASSGPGTGVNEQYF
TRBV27 CASSLNAGKVNEQFF
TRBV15 CATSSGGEAFF
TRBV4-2 CASSQPSSNQPQHF
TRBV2 CASSGRGTGEEKLFF
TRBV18 CASSGQGASLNTEAFF
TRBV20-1 CSARPGREQFF
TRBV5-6 CASSQLRDWAQPQHF
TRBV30 CAWSVTGGNTIYF
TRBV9 CASSVGGTSGQETQYF
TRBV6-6 CASRRQGSEQYF
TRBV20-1 CSASSSYEQYFGVRSYEQYF
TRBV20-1 CSASRQGSLGNQPQHF
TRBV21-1 CASRQQGARIEAFF
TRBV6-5 CASSYGESGANVLTF
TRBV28 CASSFDRDSYTDTQYF
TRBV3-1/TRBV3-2 CASSQSDTSNQPQHF
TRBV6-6 CASNTGSSDGYTF
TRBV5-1 CASSLAGEAFF
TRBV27 CASSAGGPTYEQYF
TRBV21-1 CASSGQGAVRGELFF
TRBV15 CATSRPQGANTEAFF
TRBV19 CASRGLAGVVPSYNEQFF
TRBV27 CASSFSPGQGNYGYTF
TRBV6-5 CASRGWGHNSPLHF
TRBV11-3 CASSLGGAGTEAFF
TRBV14 CASGGHTEAFF
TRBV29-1 CSVDYASGESSYNEQFF
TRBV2 CASSEGGSSGNTIYF
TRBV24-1 CATNQTRTYEQYF
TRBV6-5 CATEGITGDEQYF
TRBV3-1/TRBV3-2 CASSRGDTQYF
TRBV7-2 CASSFGTGGHEAFF
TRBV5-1 CASSPGQGQEIQYF
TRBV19 CASSTGQGVTEAFF
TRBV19 CASRGAGRATNEKLFF
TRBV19 CASSPSTSGGADTQYF
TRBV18 CASSPDRSRLYTF
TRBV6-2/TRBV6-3 CASSPPGGGPKNIQYF
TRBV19 CASSGNRVIDQPQHF
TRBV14 CASSQDHRSGGTEAFF
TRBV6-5 CASSTIDRRGTFF
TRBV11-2 CASSNTGTGVTGYTF